This section outlines one T cell receptor beta chain sequence together with its context. Its matching antigen is unknown. The CDR3 extends over 17 amino acids. Germline lookup yields CDR1 SGHDT and CDR2 YYEEEE. Between the trimmed V and J ends, which lost 4 bases and 8 bases, there was a span of 26 bases. Sequenced by immunoSEQ multiplex PCR; TCRdb stores in-frame clones only, minus some. The repertoire holds some 15,000 clones, with approximately 80% as singletons. The sample comes from a study of graft-versus-host responses after intestinal transplantation. The wider study: Recipients were given multivisceral, liver-intestinal, or isolated intestinal transplants. Among the recipients, all got anti-thymocyte globulin induction and then tacrolimus and steroids for roughly three years. Study outcomes and limitations: Graft-donor T cell macrochimerism coincided with high graft-versus-host to host-versus-graft clonal ratios in allografts.

Graft tissue was processed to release intraepithelial and lamina propria lymphocytes. The sequencing here drew on ileum tissue, taken just under 600 days after intestinal transplantation. The chain links TRBV5-6 to TRBJ2-3, with D perhaps TRBD1 (6 bases). The sequence derives from a human patient who received an intestinal transplant, so some T cells may come from the graft donor. The CDR3 nucleotides are TGTGCCAGCAGCCTATCAGTAGGCGTGGGGGCTTACGCTACGCAGTATTTT. Translation gives CASSLSVGVGAYATQYF.